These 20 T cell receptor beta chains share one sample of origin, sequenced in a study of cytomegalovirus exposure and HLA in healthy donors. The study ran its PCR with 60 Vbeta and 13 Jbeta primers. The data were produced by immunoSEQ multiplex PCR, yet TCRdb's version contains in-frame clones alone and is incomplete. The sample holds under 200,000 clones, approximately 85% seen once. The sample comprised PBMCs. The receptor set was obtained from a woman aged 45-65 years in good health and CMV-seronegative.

CDR3 loop: CASSYDRGGKLFF. For the CDR3, the DNA is TGTGCCAGCAGTTACGATAGGGGTGGAAAACTGTTTTTT. This chain joins TRBV6-5 and TRBJ1-4; maybe TRBD1 (5 bases). The CDR3 is 13 amino acids. Germline V gene data show CDR1 as MNHEY and CDR2 as SVGAGI. The germline V and J ends were trimmed by 2 bases and 10 bases, with 11 bases remaining between them.

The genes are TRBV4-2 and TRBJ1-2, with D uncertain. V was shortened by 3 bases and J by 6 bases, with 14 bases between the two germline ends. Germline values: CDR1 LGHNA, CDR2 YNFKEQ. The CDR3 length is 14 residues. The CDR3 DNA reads TGTGCCAGCAGCCAGGCCGGGTCGAGGGATGGCTACACCTTC. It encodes CASSQAGSRDGYTF.

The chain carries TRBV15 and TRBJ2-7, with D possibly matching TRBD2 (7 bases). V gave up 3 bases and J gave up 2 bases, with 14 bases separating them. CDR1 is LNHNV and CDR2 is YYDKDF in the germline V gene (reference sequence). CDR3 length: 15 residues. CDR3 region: CATSSEGGGPYEQYF. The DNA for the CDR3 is TGTGCCACCAGCAGCGAGGGGGGAGGGCCCTACGAGCAGTACTTC.

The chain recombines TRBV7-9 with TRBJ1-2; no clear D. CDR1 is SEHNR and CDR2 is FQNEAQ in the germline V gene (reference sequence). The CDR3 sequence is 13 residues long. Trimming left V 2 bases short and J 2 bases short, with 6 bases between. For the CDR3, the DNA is TGTGCCAGCAGCTTACTAACGAACTATGGCTACACCTTC. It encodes CASSLLTNYGYTF.

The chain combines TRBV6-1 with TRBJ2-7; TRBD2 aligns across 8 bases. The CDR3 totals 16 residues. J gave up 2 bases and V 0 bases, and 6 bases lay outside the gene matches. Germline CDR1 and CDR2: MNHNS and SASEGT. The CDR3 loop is CASSEAVQRGTYEQYF. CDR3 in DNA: TGTGCCAGCAGTGAAGCGGTACAGCGGGGGACCTACGAGCAGTACTTC.

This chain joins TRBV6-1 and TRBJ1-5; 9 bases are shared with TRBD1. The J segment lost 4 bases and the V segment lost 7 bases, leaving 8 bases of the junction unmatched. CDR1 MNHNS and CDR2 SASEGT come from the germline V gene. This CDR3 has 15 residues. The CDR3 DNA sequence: TGTGCCAGCATCCGCACCGGACAGGGGAATCAGCCCCAGCATTTT. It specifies CASIRTGQGNQPQHF.

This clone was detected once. The DNA for the CDR3 is TGTGCCAGCAGCTTAGTCGCAGGTGGTAGGGAAAAACTGTTTTTT. This codes for CASSLVAGGREKLFF. The chain recombines TRBV7-9 with TRBJ1-4; D is uncertain. Germline CDR1 reads SEHNR; CDR2 reads FQNEAQ (reference sequence). The CDR3 runs 15 residues. V lost 1 base to trimming and J lost 8 bases, with 14 bases between them.

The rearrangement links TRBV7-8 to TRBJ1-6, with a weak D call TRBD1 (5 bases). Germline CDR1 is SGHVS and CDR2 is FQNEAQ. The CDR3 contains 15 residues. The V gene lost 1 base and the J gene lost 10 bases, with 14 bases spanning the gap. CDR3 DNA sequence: TGTGCCAGCAGCTTAGGTTCCAGGGCGGACTCACCCCTCCACTTT. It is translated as CASSLGSRADSPLHF.

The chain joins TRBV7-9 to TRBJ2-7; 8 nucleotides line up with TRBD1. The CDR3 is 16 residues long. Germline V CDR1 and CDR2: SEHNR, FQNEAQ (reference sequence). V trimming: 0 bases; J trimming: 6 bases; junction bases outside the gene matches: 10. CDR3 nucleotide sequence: TGTGCCAGCAGCTTAGCCTATGGACAGGGTATGGGCGAGCAGTACTTC. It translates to CASSLAYGQGMGEQYF. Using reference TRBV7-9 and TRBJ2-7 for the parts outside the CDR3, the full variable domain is DTGVSQNPRHKITKRGQNVTFRCDPISEHNRLYWYRQTLGQGPEFLTYFQNEAQLEKSRLLSDRFSAERPKGSFSTLEIQRTEQGDSAMYLCASSLAYGQGMGEQYFGPGTRLTVT.

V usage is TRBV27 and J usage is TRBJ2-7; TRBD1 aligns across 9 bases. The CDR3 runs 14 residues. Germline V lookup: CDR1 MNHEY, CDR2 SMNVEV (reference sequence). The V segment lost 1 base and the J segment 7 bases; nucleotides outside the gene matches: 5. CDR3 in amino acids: CASSLYRGLSEQYF. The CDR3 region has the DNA TGTGCCAGCAGTTTATACAGGGGGCTTAGTGAGCAGTACTTC.

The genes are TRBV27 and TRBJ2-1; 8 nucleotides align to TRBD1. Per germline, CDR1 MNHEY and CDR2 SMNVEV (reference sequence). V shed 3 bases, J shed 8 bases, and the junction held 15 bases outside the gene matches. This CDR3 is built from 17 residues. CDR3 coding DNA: TGTGCCAGCAGTTTTATAGGGGTAGGGACAGGACTTGATGAGCAGTTCTTC. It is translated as CASSFIGVGTGLDEQFF.

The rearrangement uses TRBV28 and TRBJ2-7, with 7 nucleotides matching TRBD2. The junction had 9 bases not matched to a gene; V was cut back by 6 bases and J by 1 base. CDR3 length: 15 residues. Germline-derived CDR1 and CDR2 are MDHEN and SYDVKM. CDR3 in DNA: TGTGCCAGCAGAAGCGGGACTGTTCGTTCCTACGAGCAGTACTTC. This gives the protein CASRSGTVRSYEQYF.

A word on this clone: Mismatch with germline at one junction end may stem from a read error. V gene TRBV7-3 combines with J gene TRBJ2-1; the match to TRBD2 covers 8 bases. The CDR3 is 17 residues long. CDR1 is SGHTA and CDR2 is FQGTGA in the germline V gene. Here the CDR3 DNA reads TGTGCCAGCACCTTAGGGTCCGGGACTAGGGGGACCAATGAGCAGTTCTTC. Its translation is CASTLGSGTRGTNEQFF.

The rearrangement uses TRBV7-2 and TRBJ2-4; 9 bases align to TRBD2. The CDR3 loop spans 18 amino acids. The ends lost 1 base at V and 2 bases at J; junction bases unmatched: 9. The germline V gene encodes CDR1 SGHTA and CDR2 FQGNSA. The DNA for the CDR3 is TGTGCCAGCAGCTTAGAGGGGCGTAGCGGGAGAACCAAAAACATTCAGTACTTC. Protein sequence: CASSLEGRSGRTKNIQYF.

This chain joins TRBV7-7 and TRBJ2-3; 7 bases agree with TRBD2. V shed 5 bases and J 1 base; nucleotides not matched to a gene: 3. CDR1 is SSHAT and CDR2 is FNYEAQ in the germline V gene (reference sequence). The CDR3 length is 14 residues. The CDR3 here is CASSRSGGTDTQYF. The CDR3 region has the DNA TGTGCCAGCAGCAGAAGCGGGGGCACAGATACGCAGTATTTT.

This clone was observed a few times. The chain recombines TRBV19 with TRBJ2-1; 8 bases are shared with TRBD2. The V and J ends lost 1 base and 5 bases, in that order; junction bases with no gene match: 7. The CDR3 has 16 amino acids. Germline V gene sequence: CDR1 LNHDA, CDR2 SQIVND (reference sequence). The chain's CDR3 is CASSIGGAGADNEQFF. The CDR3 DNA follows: TGTGCCAGTAGTATAGGGGGAGCGGGAGCCGACAATGAGCAGTTCTTC.

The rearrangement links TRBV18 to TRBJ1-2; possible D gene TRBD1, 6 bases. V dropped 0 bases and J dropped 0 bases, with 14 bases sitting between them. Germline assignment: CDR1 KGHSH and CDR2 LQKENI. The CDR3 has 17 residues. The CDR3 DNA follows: TGTGCCAGCTCACCACCGGGGGGGGGCCGAGCTAACTATGGCTACACCTTC. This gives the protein CASSPPGGGRANYGYTF.

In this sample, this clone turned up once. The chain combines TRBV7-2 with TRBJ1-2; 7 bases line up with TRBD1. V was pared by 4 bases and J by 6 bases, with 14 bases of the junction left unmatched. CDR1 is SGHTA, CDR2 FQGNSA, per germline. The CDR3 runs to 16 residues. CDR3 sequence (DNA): TGTGCCAGCAGCTCCCCCCTAGGGACAGTTGTTGATGGCTACACCTTC. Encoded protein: CASSSPLGTVVDGYTF.

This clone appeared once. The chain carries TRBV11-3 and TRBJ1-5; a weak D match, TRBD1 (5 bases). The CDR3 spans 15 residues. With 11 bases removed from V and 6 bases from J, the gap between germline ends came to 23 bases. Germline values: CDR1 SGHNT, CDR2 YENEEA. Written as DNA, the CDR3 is TGTGCCCCACTGCCCTTAGGGGATGATAGTCAGCCCCAGCATTTT. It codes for CAPLPLGDDSQPQHF.

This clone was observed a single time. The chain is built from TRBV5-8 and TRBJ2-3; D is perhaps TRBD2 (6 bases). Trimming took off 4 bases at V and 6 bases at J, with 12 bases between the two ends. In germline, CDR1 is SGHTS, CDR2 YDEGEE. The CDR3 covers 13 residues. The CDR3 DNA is TGTGCCAGCAGCCCTCACCGGGGGGATACGCAGTATTTT. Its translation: CASSPHRGDTQYF.